A single sample gave rise to the 22 T cell receptor beta chains below, sequenced in a study of T cell responses to AZD1222 COVID-19 vaccine. Profiling relied on immunoSEQ multiplex PCR, and the TCRdb table lists in-frame clones only, not all of them. The table includes some 120,000 clones, about 88% detected once. Sequencing was performed on peripheral blood, taken on day 0 of AZD1222 vaccination. These receptors originate from an adult in good health.

The V gene is TRBV5-5, the J gene TRBJ1-1, with D unresolved. The germline gives CDR1 SGHKS, CDR2 YYEKEE (reference sequence). This CDR3 has 14 residues. Trimming took off 3 bases at V and 8 bases at J, with 17 bases between the two ends. For the CDR3, the DNA is TGTGCCAGCAGCTACTATTTTCCGGGATACGAAGCTTTCTTT. It specifies CASSYYFPGYEAFF.

This clone was seen once. V usage is TRBV5-4 and J usage is TRBJ2-1; 8 positions match TRBD2. CDR1 SGHNT and CDR2 YYREEE come from the germline V gene (reference sequence). With 4 bases clipped from V and 10 bases from J, the junction kept 10 bases outside the gene matches. CDR3 length: 14 residues. The CDR3 protein is CASSRRGALGEQFF. The DNA of the CDR3 is TGTGCCAGCAGCCGGCGGGGGGCCCTCGGGGAGCAGTTCTTC.

The V call is TRBV9, the J call TRBJ1-4; TRBD1 matches at 8 bases. The CDR3 is 18 residues long. From germline, CDR1 is SGDLS and CDR2 YYNGEE. V lost 3 bases, J lost 4 bases, and 14 bases stayed unmatched. The DNA for the CDR3 is TGTGCCAGCAGCGGAGATCCCCCTGGACAGGGAAATAATGAAAAACTGTTTTTT. Residues: CASSGDPPGQGNNEKLFF.

This rearrangement joins TRBV2 to TRBJ1-5; TRBD1 might be the D (5 bases). The germline CDR1 and CDR2 sequences are SNHLY and FYNNEI. Deletions cut 6 bases from V and 9 bases from J, with 15 bases between. This CDR3 spans 13 amino acids. DNA of the CDR3: TGTGCCAGCAGAGCTCTGACGGGGCGGCCCCAGCATTTT. Its translation: CASRALTGRPQHF.

Regarding this clone: Other DNA sequences in this specimen translate into the identical CDR3. This chain uses TRBV28 with TRBJ1-1; D not certain. The V end was cut by 3 bases, the J end by 1 base, with 6 bases between. Germline lookup yields CDR1 MDHEN and CDR2 SYDVKM. The CDR3 consists of 13 residues. The CDR3 sequence: CASSFPGNTEAFF. The CDR3 DNA reads TGTGCCAGCAGTTTCCCAGGGAACACTGAAGCTTTCTTT.

The chain is built from TRBV19 and TRBJ2-7, with 12 nucleotides matching TRBD1. Germline V CDR1 and CDR2: LNHDA, SQIVND (reference sequence). CDR3 size: 15 residues. After removal of 5 bases from V and 3 bases from J, the junction contained 5 bases not matched to a gene. CDR3 in DNA: TGTGCCAGTAGTCCCGGGACAGGGGGCAACTACGAGCAGTACTTC. This gives the protein CASSPGTGGNYEQYF.

J is TRBJ2-1 and V is TRBV4-1; D is ambiguous. The germline V gene has CDR1 MGHRA and CDR2 YSYEKL. CDR3 size: 13 residues. Trimming took 2 bases from V and 12 from J, leaving 14 bases between them. The CDR3 DNA is TGCGCCAGCAGCCAACTTAGCTGGATAGGGCAGTTCTTC. The encoded protein is CASSQLSWIGQFF.

The chain employs TRBV25-1 and TRBJ2-3, with TRBD2 matching over 9 bases. Per germline, CDR1 MGHDK and CDR2 SYGVNS. This CDR3 region has 16 residues. Germline trimming cut 4 bases from V and 2 bases from J; bases unmatched to any gene: 7. CDR3 protein: CASSGTTSGYTDTQYF. The CDR3 DNA is TGTGCCAGCAGTGGGACGACTAGCGGCTACACAGATACGCAGTATTTT.

The CDR3: CASSLAFGGGADSETQYF. DNA for the CDR3: TGTGCCAGCAGTTTAGCGTTCGGCGGGGGCGCAGATTCCGAGACCCAGTACTTC. The rearrangement links TRBV28 to TRBJ2-5; maybe TRBD2 (7 bases). Germline values: CDR1 MDHEN, CDR2 SYDVKM. V was pared by 2 bases and J by 5 bases, with 24 bases between. The CDR3 totals 18 residues.

DNA of the CDR3: TGTGCCAGCAACAGCGGGGGCTACGAGCAGTACTTC. Translation gives CASNSGGYEQYF. The chain carries TRBV28 and TRBJ2-7; 8 nucleotides align to TRBD2. Germline V gene lookup returns CDR1 MDHEN and CDR2 SYDVKM. There are 12 residues in the CDR3. After removal of 7 bases from V and 3 bases from J, the junction contained 2 bases not matched to a gene. Full variable domain (missing parts from reference TRBV28 and TRBJ2-7): DVKVTQSSRYLVKRTGEKVFLECVQDMDHENMFWYRQDPGLGLRLIYFSYDVKMKEKGDIPEGYSVSREKKERFSLILESASTNQTSMYLCASNSGGYEQYFGPGTRLTVT.

The V and J genes are TRBV30 and TRBJ1-5; D might be TRBD1 (6 bases). Germline V gives CDR1 GTSNPN, CDR2 SVGIG (reference sequence). CDR3 length: 17 residues. V gave up 2 bases and J gave up 6 bases, with 23 bases separating them. Here the CDR3 reads CAWSTRPSGGEGQPQHF. The DNA of the CDR3 is TGTGCCTGGAGTACCCGCCCCTCTGGGGGCGAGGGTCAGCCCCAGCATTTT.

V and J are TRBV6-6 and TRBJ1-1; 8 bases are shared with TRBD1. The germline CDR1 and CDR2 sequences are MNHNY and SVGAGI (reference sequence). The length of the CDR3 is 15 residues. V gave up 5 bases and J gave up 0 bases; unmatched junction bases: 5. The chain's CDR3 is CASSPGQGLNTEAFF. CDR3 in DNA: TGTGCCAGCAGTCCCGGACAGGGACTGAACACTGAAGCTTTCTTT.

The chain uses TRBV10-3 and TRBJ2-1, with 7 positions matching TRBD2. CDR1 is ENHRY, CDR2 SYGVKD, per germline. The trim removed 3 bases at V and 2 bases at J, leaving 7 bases unmatched. This CDR3 comprises 16 residues. The CDR3 spells CAISDRPGGPYNEQFF. CDR3 in DNA: TGTGCCATCAGTGACAGACCGGGAGGCCCCTACAATGAGCAGTTCTTC.

This chain connects TRBV6-5 to TRBJ2-2; D unclear. The length of the CDR3 is 12 residues. Trimming removed 4 bases at V and 8 bases at J, with 8 bases between. Germline V lookup: CDR1 MNHEY, CDR2 SVGAGI. Here the CDR3 reads CASSLSVGELFF. The CDR3 nucleotides read TGTGCCAGCAGTTTGTCGGTAGGGGAGCTGTTTTTT.

The V gene is TRBV19, the J gene TRBJ1-4; TRBD1 matches at 7 bases. The V segment lost 3 bases and the J segment 7 bases; nucleotides outside the gene matches: 8. The length of the CDR3 is 15 residues. Germline CDR1 and CDR2: LNHDA and SQIVND (reference sequence). This CDR3 is CASSIPRGRGEKLFF. The CDR3, as DNA: TGTGCCAGTAGTATCCCAAGGGGGCGCGGTGAAAAACTGTTTTTT.

The chain recombines TRBV19 with TRBJ2-2; D call uncertain. Germline CDR1 and CDR2: LNHDA and SQIVND (reference sequence). Trimming took 3 bases from V and 6 from J, leaving 11 bases between them. There are 14 residues in the CDR3. CDR3 in amino acids: CASSILPAAGELFF. DNA of the CDR3: TGTGCCAGTAGTATTCTGCCGGCGGCCGGGGAGCTGTTTTTT.

This clone was seen just once. The rearrangement joins TRBV2 to TRBJ1-3, with a tentative D call TRBD1 (5 bases). V was clipped by 4 bases and J by 0 bases, with 10 bases between them. CDR3 size: 15 residues. Per the germline V gene, CDR1 is SNHLY and CDR2 is FYNNEI. The CDR3 sequence is CASSVTGSSGNTIYF. The CDR3 DNA reads TGTGCCAGCAGTGTCACAGGTAGCTCTGGAAACACCATATATTTT.

This chain uses TRBV7-9 with TRBJ2-7, with 11 nucleotides matching TRBD1. The CDR3 spans 15 residues. The J segment lost 3 bases and the V segment lost 4 bases, leaving 5 bases of the junction unmatched. Germline loops: CDR1 SEHNR, CDR2 FQNEAQ (reference sequence). The CDR3 protein is CASSYGTGGIYEQYF. The DNA of the CDR3 is TGTGCCAGCAGCTACGGGACAGGGGGAATCTACGAGCAGTACTTC. Using reference TRBV7-9 and TRBJ2-7 for the parts outside the CDR3, the full variable domain is DTGVSQNPRHKITKRGQNVTFRCDPISEHNRLYWYRQTLGQGPEFLTYFQNEAQLEKSRLLSDRFSAERPKGSFSTLEIQRTEQGDSAMYLCASSYGTGGIYEQYFGPGTRLTVT.

The chain recombines TRBV12-3 or TRBV12-4 with TRBJ1-2; maybe TRBD1 (5 bases). This CDR3 region has 13 residues. With 6 bases removed from V and 4 bases from J, the gap between germline ends came to 12 bases. The CDR3 DNA reads as TGTGCCAGCAGCCAGGGACCTACCTATGGCTACACCTTC. Translation: CASSQGPTYGYTF.

The chain has TRBV7-8 and TRBJ1-6, with D maybe TRBD1 (5 bases). This CDR3 is 15 amino acids long. Looked up from germline, CDR1 is SGHVS and CDR2 is FQNEAQ. V was clipped by 1 base and J by 2 bases, with 6 bases between them. CDR3 bases: TGTGCCAGCAGCTTAGGGGGGACCTATAATTCACCCCTCCACTTT. Translating it yields CASSLGGTYNSPLHF.

The rearrangement joins TRBV6-5 to TRBJ2-5, with D hard to call. Per the germline V gene, CDR1 is MNHEY and CDR2 is SVGAGI. The CDR3 contains 15 residues. V dropped 2 bases and J dropped 5 bases, with 15 bases sitting between them. The CDR3 sequence: CASSYTWAPGETQYF. For the CDR3, the DNA is TGTGCCAGCAGTTACACATGGGCACCCGGGGAGACCCAGTACTTC.

The chain couples TRBV12-3 or TRBV12-4 to TRBJ1-5; D unresolved. The CDR3 consists of 11 residues. The V end was cut by 3 bases, the J end by 7 bases, with 4 bases between. The CDR3 bases are TGTGCCAGCAGTTTGAACCAGCCCCAGCATTTT. Translated: CASSLNQPQHF.